Shown below are 3 T cell receptor beta chains from a single sample sequenced in a study of blood T cells in healthy people across ages. Primed by a sample-barcoded 5' primer and a J-beta primer mix, a second PCR proceeded for 7 to 11 cycles. TCRdb fed the 5' RACE reads into MiXCR, producing one record per CDR3 protein. The sample lists fewer than 900,000 distinct CDR3 sequences, about 36% occurring once. Sequenced material: blood. These receptors came from a man in his late teens or twenties in good health.

This clonotype was found many times. The rearrangement links TRBV5-1 to TRBJ2-7; 7 positions match TRBD1. Germline V gives CDR1 SGHRS, CDR2 YFSETQ. Trimming removed 4 bases from V and 7 bases from J; junction bases left unmatched: 11. This CDR3 has 14 residues. CDR3: CASSPGQDRGEQYF. The CDR3 DNA reads as TGCGCCAGCAGCCCAGGACAGGATCGTGGAGAGCAGTACTTC.

This clonotype was observed at least ten times. This chain connects TRBV7-2 to TRBJ2-7; a weak D match, TRBD2 (6 bases). CDR1 is SGHTA, CDR2 FQGNSA, per germline. V was pared by 4 bases and J by 2 bases, with 18 bases between. This CDR3 has 16 amino acids. CDR3 amino acids: CASSYRGASGPYEQYF. The CDR3 DNA reads as TGTGCCAGCAGCTATCGCGGGGCCTCGGGACCCTACGAGCAGTACTTC. The whole variable domain, filled in from reference TRBV7-2 and TRBJ2-7, reads GAGVSQSPSNKVTEKGKDVELRCDPISGHTALYWYRQSLGQGLEFLIYFQGNSAPDKSGLPSDRFSAERTGGSVSTLTIQRTQQEDSAVYLCASSYRGASGPYEQYFGPGTRLTVT.

This clonotype was picked up a small number of times. This chain joins TRBV20-1 and TRBJ2-7; D is perhaps TRBD2 (6 bases). The CDR3 length is 14 residues. CDR1 and CDR2 from the germline V gene are DFQATT and SNEGSKA (reference sequence). V lost 2 bases and J 0 bases, leaving 11 bases between the germline ends. CDR3 in DNA: TGCAGTGCTAGACGGTCGGGAGACTCCTACGAGCAGTACTTC. This translates into CSARRSGDSYEQYF.